This T cell receptor (beta chain) was recorded in a study of radiotherapy plus CTLA-4 blockade in lung cancer. Generated by immunoSEQ multiplex PCR, the TCRdb table keeps only in-frame clones and is missing some. The sample gives nearly 95,000 clones, roughly 80% of which show up once; 25% is in the top ten. Germline V gene sequence: CDR1 ENHRY, CDR2 SYGVKD. The CDR3 is 13 amino acids. Trimming pared 6 bases from V and 2 bases from J, leaving 11 bases between. The sample consisted of peripheral blood, taken from a patient treated with radiotherapy plus ipilimumab. The chain links TRBV10-3 to TRBJ2-7, with D perhaps TRBD1 (6 bases). This clonotype originated in a human donor with non-small cell lung cancer that progressed on radiotherapy plus ipilimumab. The CDR3 nucleotides are TGTGCCATCAGCCGGGACATCGCCTACGAGCAGTACTTC. Protein product: CAISRDIAYEQYF.